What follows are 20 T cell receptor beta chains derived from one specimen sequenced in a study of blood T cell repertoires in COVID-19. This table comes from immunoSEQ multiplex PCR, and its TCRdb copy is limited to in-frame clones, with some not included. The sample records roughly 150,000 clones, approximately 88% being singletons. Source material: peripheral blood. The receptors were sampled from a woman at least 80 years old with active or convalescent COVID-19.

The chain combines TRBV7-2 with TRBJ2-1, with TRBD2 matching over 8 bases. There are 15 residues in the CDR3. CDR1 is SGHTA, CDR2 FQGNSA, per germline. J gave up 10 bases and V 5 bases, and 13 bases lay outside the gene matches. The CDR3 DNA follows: TGTGCCAGCAGCCCGCCCCCGGGACTAGATGGGGAGCAGTTCTTC. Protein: CASSPPPGLDGEQFF.

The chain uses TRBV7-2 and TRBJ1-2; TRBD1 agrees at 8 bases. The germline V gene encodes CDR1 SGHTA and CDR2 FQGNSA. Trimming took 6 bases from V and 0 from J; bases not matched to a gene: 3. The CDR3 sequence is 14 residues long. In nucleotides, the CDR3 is TGTGCCAGCAGATTGACAGGGGCTAACTATGGCTACACCTTC. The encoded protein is CASRLTGANYGYTF. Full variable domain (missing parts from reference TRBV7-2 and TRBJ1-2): GAGVSQSPSNKVTEKGKDVELRCDPISGHTALYWYRQSLGQGLEFLIYFQGNSAPDKSGLPSDRFSAERTGGSVSTLTIQRTQQEDSAVYLCASRLTGANYGYTFGSGTRLTVV.

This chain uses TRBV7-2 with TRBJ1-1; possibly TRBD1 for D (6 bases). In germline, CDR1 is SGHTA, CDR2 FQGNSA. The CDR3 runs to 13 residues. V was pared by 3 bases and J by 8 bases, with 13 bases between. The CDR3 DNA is TGTGCCAGCAGCTTCAGGGGTTTGGGGGAAGCTTTCTTT. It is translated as CASSFRGLGEAFF.

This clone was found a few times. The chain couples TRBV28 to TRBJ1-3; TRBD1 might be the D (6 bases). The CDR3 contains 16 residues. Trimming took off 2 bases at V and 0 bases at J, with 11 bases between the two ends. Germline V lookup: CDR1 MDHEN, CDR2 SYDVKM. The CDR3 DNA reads TGTGCCAGCAGTTTAGGGGACACCTTCTCTGGAAACACCATATATTTT. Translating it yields CASSLGDTFSGNTIYF.

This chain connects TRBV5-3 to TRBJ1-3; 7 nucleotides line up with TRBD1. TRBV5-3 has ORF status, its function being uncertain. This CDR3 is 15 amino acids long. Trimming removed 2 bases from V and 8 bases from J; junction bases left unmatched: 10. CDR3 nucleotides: TGTGCCAGAAGCTTCCCCGGGACAGTGTTGGACACCATATATTTT. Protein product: CARSFPGTVLDTIYF.

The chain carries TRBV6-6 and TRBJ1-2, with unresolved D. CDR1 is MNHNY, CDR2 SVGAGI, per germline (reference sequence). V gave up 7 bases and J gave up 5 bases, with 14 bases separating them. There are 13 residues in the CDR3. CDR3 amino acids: CASTREADYGYTF. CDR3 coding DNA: TGTGCCAGCACCCGGGAGGCCGATTATGGCTACACCTTC.

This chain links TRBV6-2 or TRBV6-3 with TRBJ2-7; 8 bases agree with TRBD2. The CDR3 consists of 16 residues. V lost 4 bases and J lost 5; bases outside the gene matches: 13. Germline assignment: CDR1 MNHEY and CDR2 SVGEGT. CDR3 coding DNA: TGTGCCAGCAGTTCCCCCGGGGGGGCCCGGGAGAACGAGCAGTACTTC. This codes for CASSSPGGARENEQYF.

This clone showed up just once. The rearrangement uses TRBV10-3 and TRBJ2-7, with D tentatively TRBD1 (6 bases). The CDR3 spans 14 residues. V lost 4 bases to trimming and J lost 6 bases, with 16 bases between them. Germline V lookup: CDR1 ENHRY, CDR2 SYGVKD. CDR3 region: CAISGTDRLVEQYF. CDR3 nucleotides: TGTGCCATCAGTGGCACGGACAGATTGGTCGAGCAGTACTTC.

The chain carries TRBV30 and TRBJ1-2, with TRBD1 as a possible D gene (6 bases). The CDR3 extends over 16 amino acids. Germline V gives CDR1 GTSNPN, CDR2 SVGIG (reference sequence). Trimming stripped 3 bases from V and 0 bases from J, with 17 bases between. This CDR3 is CAWRLRGSGANYGYTF. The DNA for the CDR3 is TGTGCCTGGAGACTCAGGGGATCAGGAGCTAACTATGGCTACACCTTC.

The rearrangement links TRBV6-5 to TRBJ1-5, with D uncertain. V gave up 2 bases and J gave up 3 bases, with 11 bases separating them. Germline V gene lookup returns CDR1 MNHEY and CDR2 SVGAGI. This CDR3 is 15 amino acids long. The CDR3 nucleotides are TGTGCCAGCAGTTACCGCGCGGGGATCAATCAGCCCCAGCATTTT. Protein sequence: CASSYRAGINQPQHF.

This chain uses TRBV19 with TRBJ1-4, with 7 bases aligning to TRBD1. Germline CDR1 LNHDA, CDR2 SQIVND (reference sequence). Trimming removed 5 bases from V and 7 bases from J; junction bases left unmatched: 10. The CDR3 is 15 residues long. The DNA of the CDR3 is TGTGCCAGTAGTGCAGGCCGACAGGGCGGTGAAAAACTGTTTTTT. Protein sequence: CASSAGRQGGEKLFF. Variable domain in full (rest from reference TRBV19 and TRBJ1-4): DGGITQSPKYLFRKEGQNVTLSCEQNLNHDAMYWYRQDPGQGLRLIYYSQIVNDFQKGDIAEGYSVSREKKESFPLTVTSAQKNPTAFYLCASSAGRQGGEKLFFGSGTQLSVL.

The CDR3 sequence: CASSYPLAGGNTEAFF. CDR3 nucleotides: TGTGCCAGCAGTTACCCCCTGGCAGGGGGAAACACTGAAGCTTTCTTT. The genes are TRBV6-2 or TRBV6-3 and TRBJ1-1; 7 positions match TRBD1. Trimming at V came to 2 bases and at J to 2 bases, leaving 8 bases not matched to a gene. Per the germline V gene, CDR1 is MNHEY and CDR2 is SVGEGT. This CDR3 region has 16 residues.

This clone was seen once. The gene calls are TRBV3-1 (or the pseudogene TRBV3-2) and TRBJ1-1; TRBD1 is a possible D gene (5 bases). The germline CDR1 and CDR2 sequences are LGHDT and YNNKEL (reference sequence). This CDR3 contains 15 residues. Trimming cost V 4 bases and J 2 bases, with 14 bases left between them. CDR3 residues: CASSRGHQSNTEAFF. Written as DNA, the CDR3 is TGTGCCAGCAGCCGCGGACATCAGTCCAACACTGAAGCTTTCTTT.

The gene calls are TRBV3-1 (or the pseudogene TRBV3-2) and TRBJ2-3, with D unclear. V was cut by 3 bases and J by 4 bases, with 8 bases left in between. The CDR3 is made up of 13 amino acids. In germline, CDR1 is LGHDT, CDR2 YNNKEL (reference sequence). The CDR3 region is CASSQMGADTQYF. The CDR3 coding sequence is TGTGCCAGCAGCCAGATGGGCGCAGATACGCAGTATTTT.

CDR3 coding DNA: TGTGCCAGCAGTTCAGGGGCTGGCACCGGGGAGCTGTTTTTT. Encoded protein: CASSSGAGTGELFF. The V call is TRBV27, the J call TRBJ2-2; TRBD1 is a possible D gene (6 bases). Germline assignment: CDR1 MNHEY and CDR2 SMNVEV (reference sequence). This CDR3 is 14 amino acids long. With 4 bases removed from V and 4 bases from J, the gap between germline ends came to 10 bases.

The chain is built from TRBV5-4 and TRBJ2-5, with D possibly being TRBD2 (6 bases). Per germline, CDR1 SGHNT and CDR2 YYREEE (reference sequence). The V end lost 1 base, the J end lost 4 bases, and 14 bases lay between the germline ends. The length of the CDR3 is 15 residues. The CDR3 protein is CASSLRGSLVETQYF. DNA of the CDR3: TGTGCCAGCAGCTTGCGGGGGTCCTTGGTAGAGACCCAGTACTTC.

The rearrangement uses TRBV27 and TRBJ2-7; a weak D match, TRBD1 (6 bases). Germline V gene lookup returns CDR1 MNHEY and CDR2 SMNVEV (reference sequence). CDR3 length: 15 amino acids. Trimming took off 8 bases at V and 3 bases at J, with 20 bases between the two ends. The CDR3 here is CASALGWDTFYEQYF. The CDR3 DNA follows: TGTGCCAGCGCCTTGGGATGGGACACATTCTACGAGCAGTACTTC.

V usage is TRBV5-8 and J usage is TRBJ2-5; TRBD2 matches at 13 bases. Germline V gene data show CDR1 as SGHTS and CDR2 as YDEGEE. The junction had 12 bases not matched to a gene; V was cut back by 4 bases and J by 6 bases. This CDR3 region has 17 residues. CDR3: CASSPGTTSGGGKTQYF. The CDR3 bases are TGTGCCAGCAGCCCAGGAACTACTAGCGGGGGGGGAAAGACCCAGTACTTC.

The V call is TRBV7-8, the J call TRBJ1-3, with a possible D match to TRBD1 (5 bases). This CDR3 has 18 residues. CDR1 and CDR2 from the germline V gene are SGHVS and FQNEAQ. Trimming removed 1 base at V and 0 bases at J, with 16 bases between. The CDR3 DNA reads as TGTGCCAGCAGCTTAGAGGGGAGGGGCAGCTTCTCTGGAAACACCATATATTTT. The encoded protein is CASSLEGRGSFSGNTIYF.

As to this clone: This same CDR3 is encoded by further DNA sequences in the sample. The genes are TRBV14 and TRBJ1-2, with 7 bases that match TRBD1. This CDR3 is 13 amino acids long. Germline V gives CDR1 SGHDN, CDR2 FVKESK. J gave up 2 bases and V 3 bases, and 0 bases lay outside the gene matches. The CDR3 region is CASSQGQNYGYTF. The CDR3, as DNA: TGTGCCAGCAGCCAGGGACAGAACTATGGCTACACCTTC. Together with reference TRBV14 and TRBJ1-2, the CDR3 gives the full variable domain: EAGVTQFPSHSVIEKGQTVTLRCDPISGHDNLYWYRRVMGKEIKFLLHFVKESKQDESGMPNNRFLAERTGGTYSTLKVQPAELEDSGVYFCASSQGQNYGYTFGSGTRLTVV.